The next 9 T cell receptor beta chains were all read from a single sample in a study of neoadjuvant anti-PD-1 for oral cavity cancer. Data came from immunoSEQ multiplex PCR; TCRdb stores just in-frame clones and leaves some out. The sample holds under 15,000 clones, 71% seen once. The time point denotes: after neoadjuvant nivolumab, at surgical resection. Sequenced here: PBMCs, sampled after nivolumab (anti-PD-1) treatment. These receptor sequences come from a person aged 40 to 85 with oral cavity squamous cell carcinoma.

The V and J genes are TRBV2 and TRBJ2-7; TRBD2 aligns across 11 bases. The CDR3 spans 20 residues. Trimming took 6 bases from V and 1 from J; bases not matched to a gene: 20. Per germline, CDR1 SNHLY and CDR2 FYNNEI. This CDR3 reads CASRGRLAGRVFEGSYEQYF. DNA of the CDR3: TGTGCCAGCAGGGGCAGACTAGCGGGGAGGGTATTTGAAGGATCCTACGAGCAGTACTTC.

The table lists this clone with a few counts. This chain connects TRBV7-3 to TRBJ1-1; D gene unclear. There are 14 residues in the CDR3. V dropped 5 bases and J dropped 1 base, with 11 bases sitting between them. CDR1 and CDR2 (germline): SGHTA, FQGTGA. CDR3 sequence: CASSLQPGNTEAFF. CDR3 in DNA: TGTGCCAGCAGCCTTCAGCCTGGGAACACTGAAGCTTTCTTT.

The rearrangement uses TRBV6-6 and TRBJ2-7, with 13 nucleotides matching TRBD2. V lost 4 bases to trimming and J lost 6 bases; unmatched junction nucleotides: 3. Germline CDR1 reads MNHNY; CDR2 reads SVGAGI (reference sequence). There are 14 residues in the CDR3. This chain's CDR3 is CASSWTSGSLEQYF. The CDR3, as DNA: TGTGCCAGCAGTTGGACTAGCGGGAGTCTCGAGCAGTACTTC.

This clone was found once. V gene TRBV7-9 combines with J gene TRBJ2-3; possibly TRBD1 or TRBD2 for D (5 bases each). This CDR3 is 14 amino acids long. V lost 3 bases to trimming and J lost 8 bases, with 15 bases between them. Germline CDR1 SEHNR, CDR2 FQNEAQ (reference sequence). The CDR3 nucleotides are TGTGCCAGCAGCTTGGGGGTCGGAATCGGTACGCAGTATTTT. It encodes CASSLGVGIGTQYF.

This chain links TRBV4-1 with TRBJ2-5, with D unclear. The V gene's germline CDR1 is MGHRA and CDR2 YSYEKL. V lost 1 base and J lost 4, with 7 bases in between. The CDR3 is 13 amino acids. The CDR3 loop is CASSQGVRETQYF. CDR3 DNA: TGCGCCAGCAGCCAAGGAGTCCGAGAGACCCAGTACTTC.

This clone was counted between two and nine times. The chain carries TRBV2 and TRBJ1-6; the D gene is possibly TRBD1 (6 bases). Looked up from germline, CDR1 is SNHLY and CDR2 is FYNNEI. The CDR3 sequence is 19 residues long. The V end lost 2 bases, the J end lost 0 bases, and 17 bases lay between the germline ends. CDR3 nucleotides: TGTGCCAGCAGTGAAAGTCCCCGGGGGGCGAGCTCCTATAATTCACCCCTCCACTTT. Translated, it gives CASSESPRGASSYNSPLHF.

J is TRBJ2-7 and V is TRBV30, with D perhaps given as TRBD1 or TRBD2 (6 bases each). The germline V and J ends were trimmed by 5 bases and 4 bases, with 18 bases remaining between them. The germline CDR1 and CDR2 sequences are GTSNPN and SVGIG (reference sequence). This CDR3 has 14 residues. CDR3 amino acids: CAWGGGAGRYEQYF. CDR3 nucleotide sequence: TGTGCCTGGGGGGGCGGCGCGGGGCGATACGAGCAGTACTTC.

The V gene is TRBV5-1, the J gene TRBJ2-5, with D possibly matching TRBD1 (5 bases). CDR1 and CDR2 (germline): SGHRS, YFSETQ. This CDR3 region has 14 residues. V was shortened by 2 bases and J by 5 bases, with 13 bases between the two germline ends. The CDR3 spells CASSFGHGRETQYF. CDR3 in DNA: TGCGCCAGCAGCTTCGGACACGGCAGGGAGACCCAGTACTTC.

This clone was counted once. This chain connects TRBV20-1 to TRBJ2-1; D gene uncertain. This CDR3 region has 10 residues. Germline lookup yields CDR1 DFQATT and CDR2 SNEGSKA (reference sequence). V was cut by 2 bases and J by 12 bases, with 8 bases left in between. CDR3 protein: CSARSPRQFF. CDR3 bases: TGCAGTGCTAGATCCCCGCGGCAGTTCTTC.